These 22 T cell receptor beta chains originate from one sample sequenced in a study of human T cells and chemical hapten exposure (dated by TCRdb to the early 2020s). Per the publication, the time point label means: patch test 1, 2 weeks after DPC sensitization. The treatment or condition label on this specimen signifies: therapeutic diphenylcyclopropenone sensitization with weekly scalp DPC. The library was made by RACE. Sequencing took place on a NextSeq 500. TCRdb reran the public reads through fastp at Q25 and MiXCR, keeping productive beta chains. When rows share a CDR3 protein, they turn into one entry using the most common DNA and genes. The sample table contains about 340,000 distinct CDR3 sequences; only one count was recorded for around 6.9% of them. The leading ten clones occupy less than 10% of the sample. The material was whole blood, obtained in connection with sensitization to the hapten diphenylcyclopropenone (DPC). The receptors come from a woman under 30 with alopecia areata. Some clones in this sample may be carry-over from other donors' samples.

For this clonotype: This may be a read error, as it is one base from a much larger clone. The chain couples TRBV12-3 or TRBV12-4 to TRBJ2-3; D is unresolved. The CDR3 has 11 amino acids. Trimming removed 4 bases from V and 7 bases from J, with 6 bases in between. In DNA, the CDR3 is TGTGCCAGCAGTTCGGCCCATACGCAGTATTTT. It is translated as CASSSAHTQYF.

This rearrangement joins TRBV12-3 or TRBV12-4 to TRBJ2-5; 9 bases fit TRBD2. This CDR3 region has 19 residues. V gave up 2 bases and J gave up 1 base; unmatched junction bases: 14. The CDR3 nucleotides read TGTGCCAGCAGTTTATGGGCTAGCGGGGCCCACAGGGGCCAAGAGACCCAGTACTTC. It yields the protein CASSLWASGAHRGQETQYF.

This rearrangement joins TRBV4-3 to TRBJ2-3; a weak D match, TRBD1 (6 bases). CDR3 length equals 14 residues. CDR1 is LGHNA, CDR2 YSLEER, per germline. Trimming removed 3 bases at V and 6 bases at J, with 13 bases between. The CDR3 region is CASSQSRDTDTQYF. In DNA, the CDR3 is TGCGCCAGCAGCCAGTCCCGGGACACTGATACGCAGTATTTT.

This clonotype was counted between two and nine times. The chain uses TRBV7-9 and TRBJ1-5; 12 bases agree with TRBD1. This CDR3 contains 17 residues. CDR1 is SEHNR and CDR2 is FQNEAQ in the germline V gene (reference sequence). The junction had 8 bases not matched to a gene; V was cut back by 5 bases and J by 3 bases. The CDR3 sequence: CASSQGQGAMDNQPQHF. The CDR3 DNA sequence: TGTGCCAGCAGCCAGGGACAGGGGGCGATGGACAATCAGCCCCAGCATTTT.

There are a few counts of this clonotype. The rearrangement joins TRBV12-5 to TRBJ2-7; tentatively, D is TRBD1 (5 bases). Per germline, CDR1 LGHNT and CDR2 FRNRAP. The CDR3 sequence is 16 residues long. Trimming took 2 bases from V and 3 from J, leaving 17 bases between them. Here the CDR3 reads CASGLSMFKGIYEQYF. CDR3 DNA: TGTGCTAGTGGTTTGTCGATGTTCAAGGGGATCTACGAGCAGTACTTC.

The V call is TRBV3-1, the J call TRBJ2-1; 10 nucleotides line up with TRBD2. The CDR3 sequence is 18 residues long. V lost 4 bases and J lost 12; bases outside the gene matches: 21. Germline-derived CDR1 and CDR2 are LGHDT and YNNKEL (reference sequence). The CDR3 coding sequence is TGTGCCAGCAGCCCAGGAATATTAGCGGGGGGAGCAGTACAGAGGCAGTTCTTC. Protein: CASSPGILAGGAVQRQFF.

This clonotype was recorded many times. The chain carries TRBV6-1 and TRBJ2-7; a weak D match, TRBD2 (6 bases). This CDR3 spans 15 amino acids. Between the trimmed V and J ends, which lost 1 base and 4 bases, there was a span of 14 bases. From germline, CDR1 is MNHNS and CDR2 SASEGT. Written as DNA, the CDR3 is TGTGCCAGCAGTGAAGGGCCGGGGGAGGCGTACGAGCAGTACTTC. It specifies CASSEGPGEAYEQYF.

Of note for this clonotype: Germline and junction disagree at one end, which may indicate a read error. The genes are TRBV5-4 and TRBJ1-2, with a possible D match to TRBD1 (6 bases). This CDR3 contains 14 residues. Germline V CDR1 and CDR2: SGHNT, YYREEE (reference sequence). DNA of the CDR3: TGTGCCAGCAGCTTGGCCCGTGGGCAGGGGACCAGCCCCTTC. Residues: CASSLARGQGTSPF.

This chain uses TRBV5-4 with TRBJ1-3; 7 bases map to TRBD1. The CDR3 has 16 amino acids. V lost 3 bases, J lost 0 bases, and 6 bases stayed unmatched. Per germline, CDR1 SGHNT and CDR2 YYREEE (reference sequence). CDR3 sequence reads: CASSWGGQSSGNTIYF. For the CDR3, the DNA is TGTGCCAGCAGCTGGGGGGGACAGAGCTCTGGAAACACCATATATTTT.

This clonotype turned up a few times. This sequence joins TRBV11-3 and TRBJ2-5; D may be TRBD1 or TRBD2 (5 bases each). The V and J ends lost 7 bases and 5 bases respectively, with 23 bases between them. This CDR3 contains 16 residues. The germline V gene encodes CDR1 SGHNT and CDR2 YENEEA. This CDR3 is CASIPLGRFGDETQYF. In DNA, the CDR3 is TGTGCCAGCATCCCTCTCGGACGCTTCGGGGACGAGACCCAGTACTTC.

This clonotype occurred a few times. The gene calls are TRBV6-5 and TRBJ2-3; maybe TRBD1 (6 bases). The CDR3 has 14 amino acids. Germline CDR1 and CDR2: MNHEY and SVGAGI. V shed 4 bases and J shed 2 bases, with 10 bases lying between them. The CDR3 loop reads CASSSRTATDTQYF. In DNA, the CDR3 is TGTGCCAGCAGTTCTAGGACAGCCACAGATACGCAGTATTTT.

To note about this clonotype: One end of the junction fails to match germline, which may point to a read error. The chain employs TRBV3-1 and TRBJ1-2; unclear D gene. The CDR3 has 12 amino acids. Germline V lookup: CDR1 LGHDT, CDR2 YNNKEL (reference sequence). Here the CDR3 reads CARSQESYGYTF. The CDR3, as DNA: TGTGCCAGAAGCCAGGAGTCGTATGGCTACACCTTC. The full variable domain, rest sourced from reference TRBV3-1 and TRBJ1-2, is DTAVSQTPKYLVTQMGNDKSIKCEQNLGHDTMYWYKQDSKKFLKIMFSYNNKELIINETVPNRFSPKSPDKAHLNLHINSLELGDSAVYFCARSQESYGYTFGSGTRLTVV.

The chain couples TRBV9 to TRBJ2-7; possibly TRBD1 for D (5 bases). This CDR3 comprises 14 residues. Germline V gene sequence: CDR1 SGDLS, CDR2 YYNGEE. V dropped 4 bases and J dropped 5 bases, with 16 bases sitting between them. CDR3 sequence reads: CASSPRGEGDEQYF. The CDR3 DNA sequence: TGTGCCAGCAGCCCCCGCGGAGAAGGGGACGAGCAGTACTTC.

For the CDR3, the DNA is TGTGCCAGCAGTCCCCTCGGGGACAGGGGACGCACAGATACGCAGTATTTT. Amino acid sequence: CASSPLGDRGRTDTQYF. This chain links TRBV6-1 with TRBJ2-3, with TRBD1 identical over 10 bases. This CDR3 region has 17 residues. The germline gives CDR1 MNHNS, CDR2 SASEGT. After removal of 5 bases from V and 1 base from J, the junction contained 9 bases not matched to a gene.

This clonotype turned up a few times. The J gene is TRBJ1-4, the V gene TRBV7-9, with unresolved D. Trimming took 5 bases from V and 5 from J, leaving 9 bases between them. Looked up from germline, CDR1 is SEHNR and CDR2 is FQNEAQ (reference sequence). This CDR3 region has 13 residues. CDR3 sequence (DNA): TGTGCCAGCAGCGCAGACGGAAATGAAAAACTGTTTTTT. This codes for CASSADGNEKLFF.

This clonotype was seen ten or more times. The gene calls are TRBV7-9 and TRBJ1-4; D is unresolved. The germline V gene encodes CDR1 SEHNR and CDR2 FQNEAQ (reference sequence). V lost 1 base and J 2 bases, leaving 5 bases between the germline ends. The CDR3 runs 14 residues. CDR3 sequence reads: CASSLEATNEKLFF. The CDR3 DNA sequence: TGTGCCAGCAGCTTAGAGGCGACTAATGAAAAACTGTTTTTT.

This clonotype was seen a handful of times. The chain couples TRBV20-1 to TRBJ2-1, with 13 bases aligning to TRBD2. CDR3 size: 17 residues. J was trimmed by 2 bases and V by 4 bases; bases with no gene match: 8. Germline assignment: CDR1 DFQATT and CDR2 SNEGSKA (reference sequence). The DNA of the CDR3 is TGCAGTGCTACAAGACTAGCGGGGGGCCGGACCTACAATGAGCAGTTCTTC. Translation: CSATRLAGGRTYNEQFF.

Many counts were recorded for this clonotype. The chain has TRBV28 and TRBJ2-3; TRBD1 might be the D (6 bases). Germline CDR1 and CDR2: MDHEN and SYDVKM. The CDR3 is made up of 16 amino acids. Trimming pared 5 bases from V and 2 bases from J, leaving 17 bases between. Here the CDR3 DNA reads TGTGCCAGCAGTCCGGCCCTGACAGGCCCCACAGATACGCAGTATTTT. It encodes CASSPALTGPTDTQYF.

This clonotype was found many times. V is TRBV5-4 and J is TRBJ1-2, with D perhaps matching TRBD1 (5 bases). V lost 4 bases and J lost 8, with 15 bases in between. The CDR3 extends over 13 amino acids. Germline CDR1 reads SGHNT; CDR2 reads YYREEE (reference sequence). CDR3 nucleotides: TGTGCCAGCAGCATTACCGGGACCGCCGGCTACACCTTC. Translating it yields CASSITGTAGYTF.

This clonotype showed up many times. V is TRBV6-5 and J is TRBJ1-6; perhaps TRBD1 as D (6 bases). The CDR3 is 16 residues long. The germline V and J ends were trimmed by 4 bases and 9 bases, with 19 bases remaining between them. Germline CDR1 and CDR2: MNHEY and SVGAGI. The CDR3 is CASSFSRGARGSPLHF. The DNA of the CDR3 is TGTGCCAGCAGTTTCTCTCGGGGGGCCAGAGGTTCACCCCTCCACTTT.

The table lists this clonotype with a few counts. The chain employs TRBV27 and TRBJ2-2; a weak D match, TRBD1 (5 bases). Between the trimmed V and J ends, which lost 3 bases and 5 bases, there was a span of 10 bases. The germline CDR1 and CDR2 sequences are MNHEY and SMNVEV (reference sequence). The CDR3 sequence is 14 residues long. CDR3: CASSFRVGTGELFF. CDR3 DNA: TGTGCCAGCAGTTTCAGGGTCGGGACCGGGGAGCTGTTTTTT.

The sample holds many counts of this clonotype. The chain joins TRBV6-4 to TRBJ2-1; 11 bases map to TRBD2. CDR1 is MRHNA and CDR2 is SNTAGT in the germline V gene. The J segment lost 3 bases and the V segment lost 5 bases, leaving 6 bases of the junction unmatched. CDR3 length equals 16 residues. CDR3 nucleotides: TGTGCCAGCAGTAAAACCGGGACTAGCGGCTACAATGAGCAGTTCTTC. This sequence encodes CASSKTGTSGYNEQFF.